The text below deals with one T cell receptor (beta chain). TCRdb processed the RT-PCR reads anew with MiXCR; each CDR3 protein has one entry. Here the sample spans 200,000 to 300,000 distinct CDR3 sequences, 9.5% to 15% being singletons. The data stem from a study of response to subunit inactivated influenza vaccine. The CDR3 has 17 residues. Looked up from germline, CDR1 is LGHDT and CDR2 is YNNKEL (reference sequence). V lost 2 bases and J lost 1, with 12 bases in between. The rearrangement links TRBV3-1 to TRBJ2-6, with TRBD1 as a possible D gene (6 bases). The input for sequencing was non-naive T cells sorted from PBMCs, taken approximately 15 days before vaccination. This receptor was identified in a middle-aged man who received an inactivated influenza vaccine. CDR3 sequence (DNA): TGTGCCAGCAGCCAAATTTACAGGGCATCTGGGGCCAACGTCCTGACTTTC. Protein product: CASSQIYRASGANVLTF.